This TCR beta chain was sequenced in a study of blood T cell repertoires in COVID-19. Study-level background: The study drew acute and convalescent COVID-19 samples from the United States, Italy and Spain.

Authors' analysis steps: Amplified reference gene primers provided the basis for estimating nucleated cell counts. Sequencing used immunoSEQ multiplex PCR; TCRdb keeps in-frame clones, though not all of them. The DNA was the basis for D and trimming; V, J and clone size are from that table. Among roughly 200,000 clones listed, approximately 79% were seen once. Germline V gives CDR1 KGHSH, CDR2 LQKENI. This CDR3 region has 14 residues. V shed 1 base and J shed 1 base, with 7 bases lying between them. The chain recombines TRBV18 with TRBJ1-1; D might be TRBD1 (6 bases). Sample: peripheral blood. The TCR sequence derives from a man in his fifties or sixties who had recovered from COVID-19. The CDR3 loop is CASSPQQGNTEAFF. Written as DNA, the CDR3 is TGTGCCAGCTCACCACAACAGGGGAACACTGAAGCTTTCTTT.